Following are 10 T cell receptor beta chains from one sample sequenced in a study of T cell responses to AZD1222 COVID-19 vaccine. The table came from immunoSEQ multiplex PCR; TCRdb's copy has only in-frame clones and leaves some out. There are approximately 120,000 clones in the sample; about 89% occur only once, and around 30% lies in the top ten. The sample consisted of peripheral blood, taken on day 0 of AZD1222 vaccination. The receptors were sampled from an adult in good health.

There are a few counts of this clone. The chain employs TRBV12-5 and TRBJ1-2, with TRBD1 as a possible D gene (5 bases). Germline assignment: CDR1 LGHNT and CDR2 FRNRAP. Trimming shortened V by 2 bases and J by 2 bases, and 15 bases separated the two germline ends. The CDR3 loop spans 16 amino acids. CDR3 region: CASGLSIGGSNYGYTF. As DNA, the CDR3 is TGTGCTAGTGGTTTGTCAATTGGGGGTTCGAACTATGGCTACACCTTC.

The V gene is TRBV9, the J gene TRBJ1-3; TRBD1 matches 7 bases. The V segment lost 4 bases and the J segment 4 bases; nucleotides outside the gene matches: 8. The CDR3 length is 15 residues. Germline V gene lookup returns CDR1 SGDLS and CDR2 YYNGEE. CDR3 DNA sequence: TGTGCCAGCAGCAAAGGGGGCACGGGCGGAAACACCATATATTTT. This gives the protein CASSKGGTGGNTIYF.

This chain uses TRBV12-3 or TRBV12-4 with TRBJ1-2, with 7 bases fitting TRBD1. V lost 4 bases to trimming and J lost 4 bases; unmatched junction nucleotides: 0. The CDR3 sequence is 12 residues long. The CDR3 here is CASSWDSYGYTF. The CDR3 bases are TGTGCCAGCAGTTGGGACAGCTATGGCTACACCTTC.

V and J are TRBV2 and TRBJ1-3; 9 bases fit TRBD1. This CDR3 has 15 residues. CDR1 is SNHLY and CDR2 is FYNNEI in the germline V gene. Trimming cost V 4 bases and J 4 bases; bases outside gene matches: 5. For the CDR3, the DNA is TGTGCCAGCAGTGGGCCACAGGGGGCGGGAAACACCATATATTTT. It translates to CASSGPQGAGNTIYF.

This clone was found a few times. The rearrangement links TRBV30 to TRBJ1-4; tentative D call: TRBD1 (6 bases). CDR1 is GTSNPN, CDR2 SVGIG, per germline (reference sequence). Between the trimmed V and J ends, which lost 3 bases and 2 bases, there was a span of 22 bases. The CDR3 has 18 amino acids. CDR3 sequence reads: CAWSDYQGSLSTNEKLFF. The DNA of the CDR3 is TGTGCCTGGAGCGATTATCAGGGGTCGCTTAGCACTAATGAAAAACTGTTTTTT.

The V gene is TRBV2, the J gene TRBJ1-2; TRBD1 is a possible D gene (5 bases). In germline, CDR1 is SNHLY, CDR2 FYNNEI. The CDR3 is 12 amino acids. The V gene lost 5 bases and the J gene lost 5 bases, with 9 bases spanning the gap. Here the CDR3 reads CASSPQEYGYTF. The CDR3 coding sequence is TGTGCCAGCAGTCCACAGGAGTATGGCTACACCTTC.

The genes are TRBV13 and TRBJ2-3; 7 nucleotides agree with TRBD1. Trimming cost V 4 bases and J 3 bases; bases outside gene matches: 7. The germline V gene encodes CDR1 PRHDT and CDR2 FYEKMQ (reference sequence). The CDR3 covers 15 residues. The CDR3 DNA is TGTGCCAGCAGCTCGCGGACAGGTTTAACAGATACGCAGTATTTT. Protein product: CASSSRTGLTDTQYF.

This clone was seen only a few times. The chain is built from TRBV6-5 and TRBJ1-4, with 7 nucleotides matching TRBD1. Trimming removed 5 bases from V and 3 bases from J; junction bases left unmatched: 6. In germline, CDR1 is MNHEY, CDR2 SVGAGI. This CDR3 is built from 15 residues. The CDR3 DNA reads TGTGCCAGCAGTCCCTCCGGGACAGCTAATGAAAAACTGTTTTTT. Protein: CASSPSGTANEKLFF.

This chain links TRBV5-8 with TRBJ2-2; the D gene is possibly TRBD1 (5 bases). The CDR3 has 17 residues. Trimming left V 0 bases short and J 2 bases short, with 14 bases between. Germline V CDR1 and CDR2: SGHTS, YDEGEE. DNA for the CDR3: TGTGCCAGCAGCTTGGTCGCAGGGCCCAAAAACACCGGGGAGCTGTTTTTT. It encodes CASSLVAGPKNTGELFF.

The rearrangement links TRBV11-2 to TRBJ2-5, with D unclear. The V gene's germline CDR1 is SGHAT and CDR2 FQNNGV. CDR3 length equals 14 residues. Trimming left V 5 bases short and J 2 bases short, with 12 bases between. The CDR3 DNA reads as TGTGCCAGCAGCCTGCGGACGGATCAAGAGACCCAGTACTTC. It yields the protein CASSLRTDQETQYF. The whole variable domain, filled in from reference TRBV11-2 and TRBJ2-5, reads EAGVAQSPRYKIIEKRQSVAFWCNPISGHATLYWYQQILGQGPKLLIQFQNNGVVDDSQLPKDRFSAERLKGVDSTLKIQPAKLEDSAVYLCASSLRTDQETQYFGPGTRLLVL.